This TCR beta chain was retrieved from a study of blood T cell repertoires in COVID-19. Study information: PBMCs, B-cell-depleted T cells, or T cells provided the cDNA or gDNA that made up the material.

The repertoire was sequenced with immunoSEQ multiplex PCR; TCRdb's copy has only in-frame clones and lacks some. The data show approximately 250,000 clones, with 70% to 90% seen just once and approximately 14% held by the top ten. The V and J ends lost 0 bases and 6 bases respectively, with 15 bases between them. The CDR3 extends over 16 amino acids. The germline CDR1 and CDR2 sequences are SGDLS and YYNGEE. This chain links TRBV9 with TRBJ1-4; D is ambiguous. Material for sequencing was peripheral blood. This clonotype originated in a woman aged 70-85 years with COVID-19, enrolled during active disease. The CDR3 sequence is CASSVGAHPLDEKLFF. DNA for the CDR3: TGTGCCAGCAGCGTAGGGGCCCACCCTCTGGATGAAAAACTGTTTTTT.